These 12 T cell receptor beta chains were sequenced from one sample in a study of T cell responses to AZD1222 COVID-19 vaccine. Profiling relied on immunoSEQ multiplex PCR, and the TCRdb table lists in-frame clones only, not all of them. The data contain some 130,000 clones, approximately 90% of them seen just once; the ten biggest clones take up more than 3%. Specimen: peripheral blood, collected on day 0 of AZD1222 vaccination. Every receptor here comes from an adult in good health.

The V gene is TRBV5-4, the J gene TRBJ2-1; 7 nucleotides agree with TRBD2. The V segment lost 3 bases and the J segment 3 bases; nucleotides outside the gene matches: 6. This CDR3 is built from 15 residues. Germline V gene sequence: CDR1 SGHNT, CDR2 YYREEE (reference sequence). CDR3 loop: CASSSKGLDYNEQFF. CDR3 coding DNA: TGTGCCAGCAGCTCTAAAGGACTAGACTACAATGAGCAGTTCTTC.

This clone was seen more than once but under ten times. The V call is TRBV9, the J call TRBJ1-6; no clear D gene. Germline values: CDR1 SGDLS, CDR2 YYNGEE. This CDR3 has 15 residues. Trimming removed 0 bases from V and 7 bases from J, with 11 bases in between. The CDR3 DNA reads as TGTGCCAGCAGCGTAGCTCAAGGGAGGAATTCACCCCTCCACTTT. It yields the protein CASSVAQGRNSPLHF.

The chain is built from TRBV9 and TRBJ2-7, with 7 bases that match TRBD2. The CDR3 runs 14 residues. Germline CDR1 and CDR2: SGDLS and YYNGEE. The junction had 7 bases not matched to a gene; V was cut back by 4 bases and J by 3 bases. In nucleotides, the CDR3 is TGTGCCAGCAGCCCAGAGGCTAGCGGCTACGAGCAGTACTTC. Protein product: CASSPEASGYEQYF.

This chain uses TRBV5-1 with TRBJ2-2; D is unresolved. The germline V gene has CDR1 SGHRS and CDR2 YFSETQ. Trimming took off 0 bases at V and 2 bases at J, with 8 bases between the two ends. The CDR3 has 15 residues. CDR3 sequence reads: CASSLGPANTGELFF. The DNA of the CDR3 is TGCGCCAGCAGCTTGGGGCCAGCTAACACCGGGGAGCTGTTTTTT.

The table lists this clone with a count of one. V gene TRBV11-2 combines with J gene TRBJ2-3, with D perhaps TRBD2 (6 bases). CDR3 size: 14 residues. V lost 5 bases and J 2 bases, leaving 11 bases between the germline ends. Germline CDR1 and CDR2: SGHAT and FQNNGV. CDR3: CASSQGLYTDTQYF. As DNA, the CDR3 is TGTGCCAGCAGCCAGGGACTTTACACAGATACGCAGTATTTT.

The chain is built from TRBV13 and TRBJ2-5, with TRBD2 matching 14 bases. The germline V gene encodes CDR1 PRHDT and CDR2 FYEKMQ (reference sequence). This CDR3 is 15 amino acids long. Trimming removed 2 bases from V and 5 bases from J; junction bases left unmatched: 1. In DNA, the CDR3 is TGTGCCAGCAGCTTAAGGACTAGCGGGAGGGAGACCCAGTACTTC. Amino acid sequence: CASSLRTSGRETQYF.

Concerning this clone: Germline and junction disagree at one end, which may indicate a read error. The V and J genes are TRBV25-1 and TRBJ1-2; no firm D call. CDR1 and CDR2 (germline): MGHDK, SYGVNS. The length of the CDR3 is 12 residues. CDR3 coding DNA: TGTGCCAGCAGTGAAGGAGCCAGCGCACTTCACTTC. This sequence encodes CASSEGASALHF.

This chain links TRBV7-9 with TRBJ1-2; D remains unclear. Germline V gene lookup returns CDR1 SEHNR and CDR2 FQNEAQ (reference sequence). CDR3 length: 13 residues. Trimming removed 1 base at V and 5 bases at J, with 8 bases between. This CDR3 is CASSLVQMYGYTF. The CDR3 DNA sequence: TGTGCCAGCAGCTTAGTTCAGATGTATGGCTACACCTTC.

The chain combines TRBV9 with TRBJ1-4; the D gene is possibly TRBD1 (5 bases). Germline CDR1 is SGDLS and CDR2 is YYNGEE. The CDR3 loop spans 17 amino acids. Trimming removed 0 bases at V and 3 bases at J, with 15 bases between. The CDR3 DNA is TGTGCCAGCAGCGTAGATCCGCCTGGGGGGGCTAATGAAAAACTGTTTTTT. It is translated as CASSVDPPGGANEKLFF.

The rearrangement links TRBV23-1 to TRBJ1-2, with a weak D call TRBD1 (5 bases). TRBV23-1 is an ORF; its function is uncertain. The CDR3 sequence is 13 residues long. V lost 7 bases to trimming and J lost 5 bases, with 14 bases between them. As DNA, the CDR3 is TGCGCCAGCATGGATAACAGGACTTATGGCTACACCTTC. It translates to CASMDNRTYGYTF.

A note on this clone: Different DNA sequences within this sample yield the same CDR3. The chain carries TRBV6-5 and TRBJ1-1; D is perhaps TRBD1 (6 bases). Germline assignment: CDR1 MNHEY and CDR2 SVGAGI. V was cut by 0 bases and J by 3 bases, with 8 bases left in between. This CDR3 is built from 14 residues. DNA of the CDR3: TGTGCCAGCAGTTACTCAGGACAGTACACTGAAGCTTTCTTT. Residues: CASSYSGQYTEAFF.

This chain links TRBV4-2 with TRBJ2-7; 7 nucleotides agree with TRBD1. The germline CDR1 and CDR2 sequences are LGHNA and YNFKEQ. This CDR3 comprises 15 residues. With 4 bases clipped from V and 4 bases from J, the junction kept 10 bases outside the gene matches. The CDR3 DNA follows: TGTGCCAGCAGCCGCTTTACCGGGACAGATTACGAGCAGTACTTC. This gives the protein CASSRFTGTDYEQYF.